A single sample is the source of the 29 T cell receptor beta chains below, sequenced in a study of CD8 T cells in Susac syndrome. With random hexamers, about 0.45 to 1 ug RNA was reverse transcribed. Using its own MiXCR run on the immunoSEQ multiplex PCR reads, TCRdb lists one record per CDR3 protein. The sample holds approximately 180,000 distinct CDR3 sequences, 93% seen once. The sequenced material came from CD4+ T cells from PBMCs. The receptors here all came from a human donor with multiple sclerosis.

The V and J genes are TRBV5-4 and TRBJ2-3, with 7 bases fitting TRBD1. V shed 5 bases, J shed 0 bases, and the junction held 3 bases outside the gene matches. The germline CDR1 and CDR2 sequences are SGHNT and YYREEE (reference sequence). The CDR3 is made up of 14 amino acids. CDR3 loop: CASRRDSSTDTQYF. The DNA for the CDR3 is TGTGCCAGCAGAAGGGACAGTAGCACAGATACGCAGTATTTT.

The gene calls are TRBV5-6 and TRBJ2-7; TRBD2 matches 10 bases. The germline V gene has CDR1 SGHDT and CDR2 YYEEEE. Unmatched junction bases numbered 5, after V lost 2 bases and J lost 6 bases. CDR3 length: 14 residues. In DNA, the CDR3 is TGTGCCAGCAGCTTCTTAGCGGGAGGAGGCGAGCAGTACTTC. Its protein is CASSFLAGGGEQYF.

The V call is TRBV20-1, the J call TRBJ2-4; 9 bases fit TRBD1. The ends lost 7 bases at V and 8 bases at J; junction bases unmatched: 12. This CDR3 region has 14 residues. Germline V gives CDR1 DFQATT, CDR2 SNEGSKA (reference sequence). The CDR3 loop reads CSVPQTGGRDIQYF. The CDR3 bases are TGCAGTGTCCCGCAGACAGGGGGAAGAGACATTCAGTACTTC.

The J gene is TRBJ1-2, the V gene TRBV12-3 or TRBV12-4, with 7 bases aligning to TRBD1. The CDR3 sequence is 13 residues long. The J segment lost 4 bases and the V segment lost 6 bases, leaving 5 bases of the junction unmatched. The CDR3 here is CASSQTGTYGYTF. CDR3 bases: TGTGCCAGCAGCCAGACAGGGACCTATGGCTACACCTTC.

V usage is TRBV14 and J usage is TRBJ1-2; D gene ambiguous. Germline V gene lookup returns CDR1 SGHDN and CDR2 FVKESK. The V gene lost 0 bases and the J gene lost 7 bases, with 6 bases spanning the gap. The CDR3 is 12 amino acids. CDR3 sequence: CASSQESVGYTF. In DNA, the CDR3 is TGTGCCAGCAGCCAAGAGAGTGTTGGCTACACCTTC.

This chain links TRBV19 with TRBJ2-7; the match to TRBD2 covers 10 bases. With 6 bases clipped from V and 7 bases from J, the junction kept 6 bases outside the gene matches. Germline V gene lookup returns CDR1 LNHDA and CDR2 SQIVND (reference sequence). CDR3 size: 13 residues. The CDR3 DNA reads as TGTGCCAGTAGCCCCCAAGCGGGGGGGGAGCAGTACTTC. Encoded protein: CASSPQAGGEQYF.

The gene calls are TRBV18 and TRBJ2-3, with D perhaps matching TRBD1 (7 bases). The V end lost 6 bases, the J end lost 5 bases, and 12 bases lay between the germline ends. There are 13 residues in the CDR3. Germline loops: CDR1 KGHSH, CDR2 LQKENI. The CDR3 here is CASSRGVEDTQYF. CDR3 coding DNA: TGTGCCAGCTCCAGGGGGGTTGAAGATACGCAGTATTTT.

The chain combines TRBV2 with TRBJ2-7; D remains unclear. Trimming took 4 bases from V and 9 from J, leaving 7 bases between them. This CDR3 contains 10 residues. Germline V CDR1 and CDR2: SNHLY, FYNNEI. Here the CDR3 reads CASSAGRQYF. The CDR3 DNA reads as TGTGCCAGCAGTGCCGGGCGGCAGTACTTC.

The CDR3 protein is CASSHKLGDRNGYTF. As DNA, the CDR3 is TGCGCCAGCAGCCACAAATTGGGAGACCGGAATGGCTACACCTTC. The chain combines TRBV23-1 with TRBJ1-2; D gene uncertain. TRBV23-1 counts as an open reading frame of uncertain function. V was cut by 6 bases and J by 6 bases, with 20 bases left in between. This CDR3 contains 15 residues.

V is TRBV28 and J is TRBJ2-5, with a possible D match to TRBD1 (6 bases). The CDR3 consists of 15 residues. V lost 5 bases and J 0 bases, leaving 13 bases between the germline ends. Germline values: CDR1 MDHEN, CDR2 SYDVKM. The CDR3 region has the DNA TGTGCCAGCAGTCCGACCGACAGGTACCAAGAGACCCAGTACTTC. Its protein product is CASSPTDRYQETQYF. The complete variable domain, with remaining parts taken from reference TRBV28 and TRBJ2-5, reads DVKVTQSSRYLVKRTGEKVFLECVQDMDHENMFWYRQDPGLGLRLIYFSYDVKMKEKGDIPEGYSVSREKKERFSLILESASTNQTSMYLCASSPTDRYQETQYFGPGTRLLVL.

This chain links TRBV29-1 with TRBJ2-3; TRBD2 is a possible D gene (6 bases). Trimming stripped 7 bases from V and 1 base from J, with 6 bases between. This CDR3 has 11 amino acids. CDR1 and CDR2 from the germline V gene are SQVTM and ANQGSEA. The CDR3 region has the DNA TGCAGCGCGGGGGGCACAGATACGCAGTATTTT. It specifies CSAGGTDTQYF.

The chain recombines TRBV7-3 with TRBJ2-2; no clear D. This CDR3 has 14 amino acids. Trimming took 2 bases from V and 1 from J, leaving 5 bases between them. Germline CDR1 reads SGHTA; CDR2 reads FQGTGA. The DNA of the CDR3 is TGTGCCAGCAGCTTAGAGAAGAACACCGGGGAGCTGTTTTTT. Encoded protein: CASSLEKNTGELFF.

The chain is built from TRBV6-1 and TRBJ1-6, with 7 bases lining up with TRBD1. The CDR3 runs 13 residues. CDR1 MNHNS and CDR2 SASEGT come from the germline V gene. V dropped 6 bases and J dropped 7; count of bases not matched to a gene: 3. CDR3 residues: CASRTGDNSPLHF. CDR3 sequence (DNA): TGTGCCAGCAGAACAGGGGACAATTCACCCCTCCACTTT.

V is TRBV6-5 and J is TRBJ2-2, with 8 bases that match TRBD1. J lost 4 bases, V lost 0 bases, and 10 bases had no gene match. The CDR3 consists of 18 residues. Germline loops: CDR1 MNHEY, CDR2 SVGAGI. CDR3 amino acids: CASSYSPYPGQATGELFF. In DNA form, the CDR3 reads TGTGCCAGCAGTTACTCCCCGTATCCGGGACAGGCCACCGGGGAGCTGTTTTTT.

The J gene is TRBJ2-2, the V gene TRBV30, with 11 bases fitting TRBD2. Germline assignment: CDR1 GTSNPN and CDR2 SVGIG (reference sequence). The junction had 29 bases not matched to a gene; V was cut back by 2 bases and J by 3 bases. CDR3 size: 24 residues. The chain's CDR3 is CAWSRLSPGQGRLAGRGDTGELFF. DNA for the CDR3: TGTGCCTGGAGTCGACTGAGCCCTGGACAGGGGCGACTAGCGGGACGGGGTGACACCGGGGAGCTGTTTTTT.

The V call is TRBV12-3 or TRBV12-4, the J call TRBJ1-2; D uncertain. The CDR3 runs 13 residues. V lost 3 bases, J lost 8 bases, and 13 bases lay in between. CDR3 DNA: TGTGCCAGCAGTTTGAGGGTCGGTGGGGGCTACACCTTC. Its protein product is CASSLRVGGGYTF.

The chain uses TRBV12-3 or TRBV12-4 and TRBJ1-3; D might be TRBD1 (5 bases). CDR3 length: 14 residues. V was clipped by 6 bases and J by 2 bases, with 11 bases between them. CDR3 region: CASRSGRAGNTIYF. In DNA, the CDR3 is TGTGCCAGCAGAAGCGGCAGGGCTGGAAACACCATATATTTT.

V is TRBV7-6 and J is TRBJ2-7, with 7 bases that match TRBD1. There are 14 residues in the CDR3. Germline V lookup: CDR1 SGHVS, CDR2 FNYEAQ. The ends lost 10 bases at V and 2 bases at J; junction bases unmatched: 11. This CDR3 reads CATSRQGGTYEQYF. Written as DNA, the CDR3 is TGTGCCACCTCCCGACAGGGTGGGACCTACGAGCAGTACTTC.

The V gene is TRBV30, the J gene TRBJ2-7; no clear D. V was shortened by 3 bases and J by 4 bases, with 7 bases between the two germline ends. CDR1 GTSNPN and CDR2 SVGIG come from the germline V gene (reference sequence). The CDR3 length is 11 residues. The chain's CDR3 is CAWSPSYEQYF. In DNA form, the CDR3 reads TGTGCCTGGAGCCCCTCATACGAGCAGTACTTC.

V and J are TRBV2 and TRBJ2-2; 7 positions match TRBD2. CDR3 length: 14 amino acids. Germline loops: CDR1 SNHLY, CDR2 FYNNEI. Trimming cost V 7 bases and J 7 bases; bases outside gene matches: 9. The CDR3, as DNA: TGTGCCAGCAATCCAGCGGGGTCGAGCGGGGAGCTGTTTTTT. Translation gives CASNPAGSSGELFF.

This clonotype came up once. The rearrangement links TRBV30 to TRBJ1-1, with D unclear. The germline V and J ends were trimmed by 4 bases and 1 base, with 7 bases remaining between them. The germline CDR1 and CDR2 sequences are GTSNPN and SVGIG (reference sequence). The CDR3 spans 12 residues. The CDR3 DNA is TGTGCCTGGAATAACGGGAACACTGAAGCTTTCTTT. Its protein product is CAWNNGNTEAFF.

This chain links TRBV6-2 or TRBV6-3 with TRBJ2-1; 7 bases map to TRBD2. Trimming at V came to 7 bases and at J to 9 bases, leaving 18 bases not matched to a gene. CDR1 MNHEY and CDR2 SVGEGT come from the germline V gene. This CDR3 has 16 amino acids. In DNA, the CDR3 is TGTGCCAGCATGATTGGCGGGAGCCCCTACGGGGGTGAGCAGTTCTTC. This encodes CASMIGGSPYGGEQFF.

This chain connects TRBV28 to TRBJ2-3; D remains unclear. The CDR3 loop spans 13 amino acids. With 3 bases removed from V and 7 bases from J, the gap between germline ends came to 11 bases. Germline values: CDR1 MDHEN, CDR2 SYDVKM. The CDR3 loop reads CASSLSPLNTQYF. The CDR3 bases are TGTGCCAGCAGTTTGTCGCCGTTAAATACGCAGTATTTT.

V is TRBV5-1 and J is TRBJ2-5; D unclear. The CDR3 totals 15 residues. Trimming cost V 0 bases and J 1 base, with 10 bases left between them. CDR1 is SGHRS and CDR2 is YFSETQ in the germline V gene. The CDR3 nucleotides read TGCGCCAGCAGCTTGGGGGCCAGCACCCAAGAGACCCAGTACTTC. Translating it yields CASSLGASTQETQYF.

V gene TRBV7-3 combines with J gene TRBJ1-1; tentatively, D is TRBD1 (5 bases). Trimming pared 5 bases from V and 8 bases from J, leaving 15 bases between. The CDR3 has 13 amino acids. CDR1 and CDR2 from the germline V gene are SGHTA and FQGTGA. The CDR3 spells CASSPGQSQEAFF. CDR3 in DNA: TGTGCCAGCAGCCCCGGACAATCACAGGAAGCTTTCTTT.

The chain links TRBV27 to TRBJ2-5; no clear D. This CDR3 spans 13 amino acids. The germline V and J ends were trimmed by 7 bases and 4 bases, with 13 bases remaining between them. Germline CDR1 reads MNHEY; CDR2 reads SMNVEV (reference sequence). CDR3 sequence: CASTSNAGETQYF. Written as DNA, the CDR3 is TGTGCCAGCACCTCCAACGCCGGAGAGACCCAGTACTTC.

The chain couples TRBV7-8 to TRBJ1-5, with no clear D. The V end was cut by 5 bases, the J end by 4 bases, with 18 bases between. Germline CDR1 reads SGHVS; CDR2 reads FQNEAQ. The CDR3 runs to 16 residues. The CDR3 reads CASSPGGAGVNQPQHF. In DNA, the CDR3 is TGTGCCAGCAGCCCCGGCGGCGCGGGAGTTAATCAGCCCCAGCATTTT.

The V gene is TRBV20-1, the J gene TRBJ2-3; D not certain. The ends were cut back, 1 base at V and 0 bases at J, with 5 bases in the middle. Per germline, CDR1 DFQATT and CDR2 SNEGSKA (reference sequence). The CDR3 contains 13 residues. The CDR3 nucleotides read TGCAGTGCTAGAGTCCCGAGCACAGATACGCAGTATTTT. It specifies CSARVPSTDTQYF.

The chain combines TRBV5-1 with TRBJ2-1, with 12 bases that match TRBD2. The CDR3 sequence is 16 residues long. With V trimmed by 0 bases and J by 5 bases, 3 bases remained unmatched. The germline gives CDR1 SGHRS, CDR2 YFSETQ. The CDR3 sequence is CASSLEGLAGNNEQFF. The CDR3 DNA is TGCGCCAGCAGCTTGGAAGGACTAGCGGGAAACAATGAGCAGTTCTTC.